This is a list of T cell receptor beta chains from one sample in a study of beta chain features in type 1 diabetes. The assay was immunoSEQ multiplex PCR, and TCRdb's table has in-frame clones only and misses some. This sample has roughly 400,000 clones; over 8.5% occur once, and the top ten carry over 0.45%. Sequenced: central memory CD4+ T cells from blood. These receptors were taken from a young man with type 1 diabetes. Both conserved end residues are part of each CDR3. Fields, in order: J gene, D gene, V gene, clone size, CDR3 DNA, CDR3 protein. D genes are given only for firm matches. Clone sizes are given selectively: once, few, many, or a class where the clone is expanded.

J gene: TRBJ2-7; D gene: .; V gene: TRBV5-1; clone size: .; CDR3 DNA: TGCGCCAGCAGCTTACAGGCAACCTACGAGCAGTACTTC; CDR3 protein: CASSLQATYEQYF
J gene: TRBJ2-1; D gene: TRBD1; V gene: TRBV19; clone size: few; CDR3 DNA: TGTGCCAGTAGTGAGGGGGCGCTAGGCCCCTTACATTCCTACGCCTCCCTAAATGAGCAGTTCTTC; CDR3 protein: CASSEGALGPLHSYASLNEQFF
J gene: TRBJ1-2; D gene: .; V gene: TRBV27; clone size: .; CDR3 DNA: TGTGCCAGCAGTTTTAGAGGCTATGGCTACACCTTC; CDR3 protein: CASSFRGYGYTF
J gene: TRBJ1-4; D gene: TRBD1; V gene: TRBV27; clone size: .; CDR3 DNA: TGTGCCAGCAGCCCAGGACAGGGCTCGGAAAAACTGTTTTTT; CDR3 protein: CASSPGQGSEKLFF
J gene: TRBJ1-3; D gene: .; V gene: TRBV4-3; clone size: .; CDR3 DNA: TGCGCCAGCAGCCCCCAACTCGGACCTGGAAACACCATATATTTT; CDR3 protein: CASSPQLGPGNTIYF
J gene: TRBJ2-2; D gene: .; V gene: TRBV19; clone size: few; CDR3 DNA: TGTGCCAGTAGTTTCCCTAAGGCGGGCGGCACCGGGGAGCTGTTTTTT; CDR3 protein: CASSFPKAGGTGELFF
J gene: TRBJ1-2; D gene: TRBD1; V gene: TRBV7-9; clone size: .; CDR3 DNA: TGTGCCAGCAGCGGGGGGACAGGAAGCTATGGCTACACCTTC; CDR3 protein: CASSGGTGSYGYTF
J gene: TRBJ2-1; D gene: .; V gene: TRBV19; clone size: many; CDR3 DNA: TGTGCCAGTTCCCCCGGGACGCCGGACAATGAGCAGTTCTTC; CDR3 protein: CASSPGTPDNEQFF
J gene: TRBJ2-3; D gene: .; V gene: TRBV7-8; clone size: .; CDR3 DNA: TGTGCCAGCAGCTCGCTGAACACAGATACGCAGTATTTT; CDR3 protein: CASSSLNTDTQYF
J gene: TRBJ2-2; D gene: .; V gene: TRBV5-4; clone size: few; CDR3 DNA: TGTGCCAGCAGCTTGCGTGCGGGAAGGGGCACCGGGGAGCTGTTTTTT; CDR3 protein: CASSLRAGRGTGELFF
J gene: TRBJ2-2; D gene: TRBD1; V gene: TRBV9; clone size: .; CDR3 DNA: TGTGCCAGCAGCGTCGGACAGGGTGACACCGGGGAGCTGTTTTTT; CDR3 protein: CASSVGQGDTGELFF
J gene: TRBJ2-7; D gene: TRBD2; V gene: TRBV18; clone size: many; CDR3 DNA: TGTGCCAGCTCCCTCCCGACTAGCGGGGGTTGGTACGAGCAGTACTTC; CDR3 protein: CASSLPTSGGWYEQYF
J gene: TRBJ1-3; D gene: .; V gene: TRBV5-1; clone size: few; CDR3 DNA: TGCGCCAGCAGCATGTCGGACAGCTCTGGAAACACCATATATTTT; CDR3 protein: CASSMSDSSGNTIYF
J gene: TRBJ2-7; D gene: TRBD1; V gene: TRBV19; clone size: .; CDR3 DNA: TGTGCCAGTAGTATTAAACAGGGGTACGAGCAGTACTTC; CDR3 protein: CASSIKQGYEQYF
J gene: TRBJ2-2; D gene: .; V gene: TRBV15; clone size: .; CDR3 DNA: TGTGCCACCAGCAGCCAGTCGAACACCGGGGAGCTGTTTTTT; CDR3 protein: CATSSQSNTGELFF
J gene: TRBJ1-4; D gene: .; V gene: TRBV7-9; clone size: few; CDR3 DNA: TGTGCCAGCAGCCCCGCTCTGATGAATGAAAAACTGTTTTTT; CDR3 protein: CASSPALMNEKLFF
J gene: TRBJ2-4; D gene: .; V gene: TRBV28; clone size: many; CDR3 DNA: TGTGCCAGCAGTCTTATTACCGTCGGCATTCAGTACTTC; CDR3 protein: CASSLITVGIQYF
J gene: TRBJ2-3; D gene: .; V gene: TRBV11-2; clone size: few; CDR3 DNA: TGTGCCAGCAGCATCGGACAGAAGGCAGATACGCAGTATTTT; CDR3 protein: CASSIGQKADTQYF
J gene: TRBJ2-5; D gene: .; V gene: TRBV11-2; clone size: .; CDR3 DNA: TGTGCCAGCAGCCTCGAGCGGGACAGCTACCAAGAGACCCAGTACTTC; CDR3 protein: CASSLERDSYQETQYF
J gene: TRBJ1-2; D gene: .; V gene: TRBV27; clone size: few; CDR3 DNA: TGTGCCAGCAGACCGGGTCTCAACTATGGCTACACCTTC; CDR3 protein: CASRPGLNYGYTF
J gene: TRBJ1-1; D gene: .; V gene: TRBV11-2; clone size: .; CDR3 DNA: TGTGCCAGCAGCTTAGTCGGATTGAACACTGAAGCTTTCTTT; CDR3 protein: CASSLVGLNTEAFF
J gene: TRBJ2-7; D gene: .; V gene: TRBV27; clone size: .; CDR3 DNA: TGTGCCAGCAGTTTCCAGAGCTCCTACGAGCAGTACTTC; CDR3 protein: CASSFQSSYEQYF
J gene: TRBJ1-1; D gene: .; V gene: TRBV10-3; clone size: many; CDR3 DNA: TGTGCCATCAGTGAGGGCCCAATTGGAGCTTTCTTT; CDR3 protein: CAISEGPIGAFF
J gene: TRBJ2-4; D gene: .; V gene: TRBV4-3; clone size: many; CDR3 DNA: TGCGCCAGCAGCCAAGAGAGACAGTGGAAAAACATTCAGTACTTC; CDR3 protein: CASSQERQWKNIQYF
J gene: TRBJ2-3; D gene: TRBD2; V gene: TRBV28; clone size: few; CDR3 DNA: TGTGCCAGCACCCCGCTCCCACTAGCGGGAACAACAGATACGCAGTATTTT; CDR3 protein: CASTPLPLAGTTDTQYF
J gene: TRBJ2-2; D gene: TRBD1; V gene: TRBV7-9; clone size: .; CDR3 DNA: TGTGCCAGCAACTTATACAGGGGGCGAGGGGAGCTGTTTTTT; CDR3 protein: CASNLYRGRGELFF
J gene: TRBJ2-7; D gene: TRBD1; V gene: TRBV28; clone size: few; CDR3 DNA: TGTGCCAGCAGTCCATCCGGGACAGGGGACTACGAGCAGTACTTC; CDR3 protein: CASSPSGTGDYEQYF
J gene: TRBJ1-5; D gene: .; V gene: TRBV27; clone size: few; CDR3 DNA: TGTGCCAGCAGTTTAAGGCAAAATCAGCCCCAGCATTTT; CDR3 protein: CASSLRQNQPQHF